What follows describes a single TCR beta chain. Its specificity is not known. The data belong to a study of CD8+ T cells in alopecia areata. At the level of the study: Patients in the treated group were given tofacitinib by mouth, 5 to 10 mg twice a day. A 6-month period off drug followed tofacitinib, which lasted 6 to 18 months.

There are 14 residues in the CDR3. With 2 bases removed from V and 2 bases from J, the gap between germline ends came to 12 bases. Germline-derived CDR1 and CDR2 are GTSNPN and SVGIG (reference sequence). General observations from the study: Mouse data revealed clearer TCR sharing than patient data did, a gap possibly tied to HLA.

It was cDNA, reverse transcribed from extracted RNA, that served as the sequencing template. Clones were read by immunoSEQ multiplex PCR, and TCRdb kept only the in-frame ones, dropping some. The table shows about 150,000 clones, with around half occurring only once. The source is a human donor with alopecia areata. The V and J genes are TRBV30 and TRBJ1-2; D gene ambiguous. The starting material was CD8+ T cells sorted from blood, obtained at week 0. The CDR3 coding sequence is TGTGCCTGGAGTTCTGGACCTTCGAACTATGGCTACACCTTC. Its protein product is CAWSSGPSNYGYTF. The whole variable domain, filled in from reference TRBV30 and TRBJ1-2, reads SQTIHQWPATLVQPVGSPLSLECTVEGTSNPNLYWYRQAAGRGLQLLFYSVGIGQISSEVPQNLSASRPQDRQFILSSKKLLLSDSGFYLCAWSSGPSNYGYTFGSGTRLTVV.